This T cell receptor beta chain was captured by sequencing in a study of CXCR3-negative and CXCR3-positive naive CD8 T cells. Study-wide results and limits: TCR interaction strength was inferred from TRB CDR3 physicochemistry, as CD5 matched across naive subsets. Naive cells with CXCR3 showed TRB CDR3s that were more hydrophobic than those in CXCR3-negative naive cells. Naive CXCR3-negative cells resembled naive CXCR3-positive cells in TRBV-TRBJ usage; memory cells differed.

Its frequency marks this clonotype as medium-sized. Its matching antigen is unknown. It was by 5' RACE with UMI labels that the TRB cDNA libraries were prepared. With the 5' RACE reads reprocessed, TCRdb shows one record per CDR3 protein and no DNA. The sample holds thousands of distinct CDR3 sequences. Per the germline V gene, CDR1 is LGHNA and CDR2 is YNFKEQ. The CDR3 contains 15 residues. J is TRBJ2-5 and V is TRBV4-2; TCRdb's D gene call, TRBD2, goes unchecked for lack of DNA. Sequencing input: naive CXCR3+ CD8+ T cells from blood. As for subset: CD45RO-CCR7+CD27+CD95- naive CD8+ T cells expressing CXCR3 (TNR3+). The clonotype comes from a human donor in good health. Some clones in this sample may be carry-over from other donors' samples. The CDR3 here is CASSQGLAVRETQYF.